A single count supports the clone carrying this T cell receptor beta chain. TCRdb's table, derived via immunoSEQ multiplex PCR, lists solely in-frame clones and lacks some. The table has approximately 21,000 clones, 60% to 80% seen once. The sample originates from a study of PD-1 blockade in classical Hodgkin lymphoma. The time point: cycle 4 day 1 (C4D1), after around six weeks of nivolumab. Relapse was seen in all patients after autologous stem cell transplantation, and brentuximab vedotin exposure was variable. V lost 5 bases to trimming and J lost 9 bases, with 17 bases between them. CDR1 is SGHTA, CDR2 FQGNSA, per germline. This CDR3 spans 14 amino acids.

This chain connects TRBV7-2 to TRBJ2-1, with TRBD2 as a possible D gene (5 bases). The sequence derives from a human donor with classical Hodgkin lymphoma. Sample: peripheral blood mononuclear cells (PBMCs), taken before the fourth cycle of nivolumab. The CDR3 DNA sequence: TGTGCCAGCAGCATAAATTCCGGAGGCCGTGAGCAGTTCTTC. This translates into CASSINSGGREQFF.